The 8 T cell receptor beta chains in this list originate from one sample, sequenced in a study of shared clonotypes between healthy human individuals (dated by TCRdb to the early 2020s). Library preparation was by the immunoSEQ multiplex PCR assay. In its TCRdb copy, this immuneACCESS table keeps in-frame sequences only and misses some clones. Where compared with another copy, unresolved V genes explain less than half of these, and the others have no known cause. Present in this sample are about 670,000 clones, about two thirds of which were seen just once. The ten largest clones take up under 2% of the sample. Sequencing input: memory CD4+ T cells sorted from blood. The sample's cell subset or site label, in plain terms: CD45RA-negative fraction. The source is a woman under 40 in good health.

V is TRBV30 and J is TRBJ1-1; 7 nucleotides line up with TRBD1. The CDR3 loop spans 13 amino acids. Per the germline V gene, CDR1 is GTSNPN and CDR2 is SVGIG (reference sequence). The V segment lost 8 bases and the J segment 2 bases; nucleotides outside the gene matches: 8. The CDR3 sequence is CALERQGNTEAFF. The CDR3, as DNA: TGTGCCCTGGAACGACAGGGCAACACTGAAGCTTTCTTT. The whole variable domain, filled in from reference TRBV30 and TRBJ1-1, reads SQTIHQWPATLVQPVGSPLSLECTVEGTSNPNLYWYRQAAGRGLQLLFYSVGIGQISSEVPQNLSASRPQDRQFILSSKKLLLSDSGFYLCALERQGNTEAFFGQGTRLTVV.

The chain's CDR3 is CATSYQETQYF. In nucleotides, the CDR3 is TGTGCCACTTCGTACCAAGAGACCCAGTACTTC. The chain combines TRBV21-1 with TRBJ2-5; TRBD2 is the table's D call and was not checked against the DNA. TRBV21-1 is noted as a pseudogene. The CDR3 has 11 amino acids.

V is TRBV7-9 and J is TRBJ2-3, with D maybe TRBD1 (5 bases). From germline, CDR1 is SEHNR and CDR2 FQNEAQ (reference sequence). The CDR3 has 16 residues. V was cut by 5 bases and J by 0 bases, with 15 bases left in between. Here the CDR3 reads CASSPRQLSSTDTQYF. DNA for the CDR3: TGTGCCAGCAGCCCCCGACAGTTATCTAGCACAGATACGCAGTATTTT.

The chain recombines TRBV5-1 with TRBJ2-3; 11 nucleotides agree with TRBD2. V shed 0 bases, J shed 2 bases, and the junction held 2 bases outside the gene matches. Germline CDR1 SGHRS, CDR2 YFSETQ. The CDR3 is 16 residues long. CDR3 in DNA: TGCGCCAGCAGCTTGGGGACTAGCGGGCCCACAGATACGCAGTATTTT. This codes for CASSLGTSGPTDTQYF. Filled out from reference TRBV5-1 and TRBJ2-3, the complete variable domain reads KAGVTQTPRYLIKTRGQQVTLSCSPISGHRSVSWYQQTPGQGLQFLFEYFSETQRNKGNFPGRFSGRQFSNSRSEMNVSTLELGDSALYLCASSLGTSGPTDTQYFGPGTRLTVL.

This chain links TRBV28 with TRBJ1-1; D remains unclear. Germline V gene lookup returns CDR1 MDHEN and CDR2 SYDVKM. This CDR3 is 14 amino acids long. V was pared by 6 bases and J by 5 bases, with 16 bases between. CDR3 residues: CASSLTPPRTEAFF. CDR3 in DNA: TGTGCCAGCAGCCTAACCCCCCCGAGGACTGAAGCTTTCTTT.

For this clone: One junction end does not reproduce the germline sequence, and a read error may be involved. This rearrangement joins TRBV5-1 to TRBJ1-1, with D maybe TRBD1 (6 bases). CDR3 length: 14 residues. Germline V lookup: CDR1 SGHRS, CDR2 YFSETQ. The CDR3 region has the DNA TGCGCCAGCACCTTGGGACATGGGAACACTGAAGCTTTCTTT. This codes for CASTLGHGNTEAFF.

The genes are TRBV27 and TRBJ2-6, with 7 bases lining up with TRBD1. V was clipped by 7 bases and J by 4 bases; unmatched bases: 16. CDR1 is MNHEY and CDR2 is SMNVEV in the germline V gene (reference sequence). The CDR3 has 18 amino acids. CDR3 protein: CASTPRTGALGGANVLTF. In DNA form, the CDR3 reads TGTGCCAGCACCCCACGGACAGGAGCTTTGGGCGGGGCCAACGTCCTGACTTTC.

This chain connects TRBV19 to TRBJ2-7, with unresolved D. Trimming took 3 bases from V and 3 from J, leaving 12 bases between them. Germline loops: CDR1 LNHDA, CDR2 SQIVND (reference sequence). CDR3 length equals 14 residues. The CDR3 DNA reads as TGTGCCAGTAGTATCGAGAACGGATTCTACGAGCAGTACTTC. Protein product: CASSIENGFYEQYF.